Described below is a single T cell receptor (beta chain) sequence and its context. The sample is drawn from a study of blood T cell repertoires in COVID-19. About the research overall: Collection of acute and convalescent COVID-19 samples took place in the United States, Italy and Spain. From T cells, B-cell-depleted T cells, or PBMCs came the material, which was cDNA or gDNA.

Under the authors' procedure: Researchers report that nucleated cell counts were estimated from reference gene primer amplification. Repertoires were generated with immunoSEQ multiplex PCR, while TCRdb's copy carries only in-frame clones and drops some. V and J calls and clone size are those listed in that table; D and trimming were worked out from the DNA. This table holds approximately 81,000 clones, more than 75% found once. This CDR3 contains 15 residues. CDR1 and CDR2 (germline): MNHEY, SVGAGI. Trimming pared 6 bases from V and 0 bases from J, leaving 12 bases between. The sequence was collected from a human donor in a cohort sampled during active COVID-19. The sample consisted of peripheral blood. The gene calls are TRBV6-5 and TRBJ1-5, with D hard to call. The CDR3 DNA is TGTGCCAGCAGCGCCCACGGGGATAGCAATCAGCCCCAGCATTTT. Encoded protein: CASSAHGDSNQPQHF.